The 21 T cell receptor beta chains below were found in one sample sequenced in a study of CXCR3-negative and CXCR3-positive naive CD8 T cells. Libraries were UMI-labeled 5' RACE TRB cDNA. Following a re-call of the 5' RACE reads, TCRdb has one entry per CDR3 protein and lacks DNA. The repertoire shows about 41,000 distinct CDR3 sequences; the top ten hold around 2%. Sequenced material: naive CXCR3- CD8+ T cells from blood. Subset of the sample: CD45RO-CCR7+CD27+CD95- naive CD8+ T cells lacking CXCR3 (TNR3-). These TCRs come from a human donor in good health. Some clones in this sample may be carry-over from other donors' samples.

The rearrangement uses TRBV29-1 and TRBJ2-1; TCRdb's D gene call, TRBD1, goes unchecked for lack of DNA. Germline CDR1 and CDR2: SQVTM and ANQGSEA. This CDR3 comprises 13 residues. This CDR3 is CSAPGQGGNEQFF.

V gene TRBV6-1 combines with J gene TRBJ2-3; TCRdb designates TRBD1, a call that cannot be tested without DNA. CDR1 and CDR2 from the germline V gene are MNHNS and SASEGT. The CDR3 covers 15 residues. The chain's CDR3 is CASSEWGGATDTQYF.

V is TRBV18 and J is TRBJ2-7; as DNA is missing, the TRBD1 call by TCRdb cannot be tested. The CDR3 loop spans 16 amino acids. Germline V gene sequence: CDR1 KGHSH, CDR2 LQKENI. The CDR3 region is CASSPPDGGRYYEQYF.

This chain joins TRBV20-1 and TRBJ2-3; TCRdb's D gene call, TRBD1, goes unchecked for lack of DNA. Germline values: CDR1 DFQATT, CDR2 SNEGSKA (reference sequence). The CDR3 length is 14 residues. The CDR3 is CSPSDRSLVDTQYF.

The V call is TRBV29-1, the J call TRBJ2-3; the TCRdb call, TRBD2, lacks DNA for checking. The CDR3 length is 17 residues. CDR1 and CDR2 (germline): SQVTM, ANQGSEA. CDR3 amino acids: CSVEAGTSGGASDTQYF.

This chain joins TRBV4-3 and TRBJ2-5; there is no DNA to check the TCRdb D call of TRBD2. This CDR3 has 15 residues. Germline V CDR1 and CDR2: LGHNA, YSLEER. CDR3 loop: CASSISLGAQETQYF.

CDR3 amino acids: CASSTVRNTEAFF. The chain recombines TRBV6-5 with TRBJ1-1; as DNA is missing, the TRBD1 call by TCRdb cannot be tested. Germline V gene data show CDR1 as MNHEY and CDR2 as SVGAGI. The CDR3 is made up of 13 amino acids.

The J gene is TRBJ1-2, the V gene TRBV12-3 or TRBV12-4; TCRdb's D gene call, TRBD1, goes unchecked for lack of DNA. The CDR3 has 13 residues. CDR3 region: CASSRSTVSGYTF.

The rearrangement joins TRBV14 to TRBJ1-1. The CDR3 sequence is 14 residues long. CDR1 is SGHDN, CDR2 FVKESK, per germline. CDR3 region: CASSQTSVNTEAFF.

This sequence joins TRBV27 and TRBJ1-5; TCRdb's D gene call, TRBD1, goes unchecked for lack of DNA. This CDR3 is 14 amino acids long. Germline values: CDR1 MNHEY, CDR2 SMNVEV (reference sequence). The CDR3 region is CASSLDRVSQPQHF.

This chain uses TRBV28 with TRBJ2-7; TCRdb proposes TRBD2, but this gene call is untestable without DNA. This CDR3 has 14 amino acids. Germline CDR1 is MDHEN and CDR2 is SYDVKM. CDR3 sequence reads: CASILAGVSYEQYF.

The gene calls are TRBV6-2 or TRBV6-3 and TRBJ2-7; lacking DNA, the TRBD1 call made by TCRdb goes unchecked. Germline V gives CDR1 MNHEY, CDR2 SVGEGT. The CDR3 consists of 15 residues. The CDR3 loop reads CASRGPGQGPYEQYF.

The genes are TRBV28 and TRBJ2-3; the D call of TRBD2 rests on TCRdb alone, since no DNA is present to check it. Germline-derived CDR1 and CDR2 are MDHEN and SYDVKM. The CDR3 runs 14 residues. The CDR3 sequence is CASPPEGPTDTQYF.

Measured by frequency, this clonotype is medium-sized (0.01 to 0.1%). The chain recombines TRBV28 with TRBJ2-5; TCRdb's assignment of TRBD1 cannot be checked, as there is no DNA. In germline, CDR1 is MDHEN, CDR2 SYDVKM. The CDR3 has 12 amino acids. CDR3 in amino acids: CASSPGAETQYF. The full variable domain, in which reference TRBV28 and TRBJ2-5 provide the parts outside the CDR3, is DVKVTQSSRYLVKRTGEKVFLECVQDMDHENMFWYRQDPGLGLRLIYFSYDVKMKEKGDIPEGYSVSREKKERFSLILESASTNQTSMYLCASSPGAETQYFGPGTRLLVL.

The CDR3 sequence is CASSPGTAMNTEAFF. This chain joins TRBV7-9 and TRBJ1-1; TCRdb indicates TRBD1, and absent DNA this call remains unverified. In germline, CDR1 is SEHNR, CDR2 FQNEAQ (reference sequence). CDR3 length equals 15 residues.

V and J are TRBV20-1 and TRBJ2-7; the D gene TCRdb calls, TRBD1, cannot be checked with no DNA. Per germline, CDR1 DFQATT and CDR2 SNEGSKA (reference sequence). This CDR3 has 14 amino acids. The CDR3: CSAREKRGAYEQYF.

This chain links TRBV7-8 with TRBJ2-1; TCRdb returns TRBD1, unconfirmable since there is no DNA. Germline V lookup: CDR1 SGHVS, CDR2 FQNEAQ. This CDR3 contains 16 residues. The CDR3 loop reads CASSKGPGQPYNEQFF.

The chain links TRBV28 to TRBJ2-3. The CDR3 has 15 amino acids. The V gene's germline CDR1 is MDHEN and CDR2 SYDVKM. The CDR3 sequence is CASSQGNSVTGTQYF. Variable domain in full (rest from reference TRBV28 and TRBJ2-3): DVKVTQSSRYLVKRTGEKVFLECVQDMDHENMFWYRQDPGLGLRLIYFSYDVKMKEKGDIPEGYSVSREKKERFSLILESASTNQTSMYLCASSQGNSVTGTQYFGPGTRLTVL.

The chain is built from TRBV9 and TRBJ2-2; with no DNA, the TCRdb D assignment of TRBD1 cannot be verified. The CDR3 sequence is 15 residues long. Germline V gene lookup returns CDR1 SGDLS and CDR2 YYNGEE. The chain's CDR3 is CASSVSGTQTGELFF.

V and J are TRBV29-1 and TRBJ1-1; TCRdb names TRBD1, which stays unverified in the absence of DNA. The germline CDR1 and CDR2 sequences are SQVTM and ANQGSEA. This CDR3 spans 12 amino acids. The CDR3 loop is CSVEGTGVEAFF.

V usage is TRBV12-3 or TRBV12-4 and J usage is TRBJ1-2; the TCRdb D gene call, TRBD1, has no DNA to confirm it. This CDR3 has 14 residues. This CDR3 reads CASSETGTVYGYTF.